One and the same sample provided the 23 T cell receptor beta chains below, sequenced in a study of blood T cell repertoires in COVID-19. Sequenced by immunoSEQ multiplex PCR; TCRdb stores in-frame clones only, minus some. The table includes 350,000 to 450,000 clones, approximately 91% detected once. The source material was PBMCs or T cells enriched from blood (not recorded which). The origin of the receptors is a woman aged 18-29 years who had been exposed to COVID-19.

This rearrangement joins TRBV6-1 to TRBJ1-5, with D perhaps TRBD1 (5 bases). The CDR3 spans 15 residues. Trimming pared 1 base from V and 3 bases from J, leaving 10 bases between. Germline lookup yields CDR1 MNHNS and CDR2 SASEGT. Here the CDR3 DNA reads TGTGCCAGCAGTGAAGGGAGACAGTTCAATCAGCCCCAGCATTTT. It is translated as CASSEGRQFNQPQHF.

This clone was seen only once. The rearrangement links TRBV27 to TRBJ2-7, with a possible D match to TRBD1 (6 bases). Germline assignment: CDR1 MNHEY and CDR2 SMNVEV (reference sequence). V was cut by 6 bases and J by 0 bases, with 9 bases left in between. The CDR3 has 13 amino acids. CDR3 protein: CASSRQVSYEQYF. The CDR3 DNA is TGTGCCAGCAGCCGACAGGTCTCCTACGAGCAGTACTTC.

This chain links TRBV12-3 or TRBV12-4 with TRBJ1-2, with D unresolved. This CDR3 spans 12 amino acids. V lost 4 bases and J lost 3, with 6 bases in between. The chain's CDR3 is CASSYKYYGYTF. In DNA, the CDR3 is TGTGCCAGCAGTTATAAATACTATGGCTACACCTTC.

The chain links TRBV21-1 to TRBJ1-4. TRBV21-1 is assigned pseudogene status. The CDR3 spans 16 residues. The CDR3 region is CASSPPGRVIGEKLFF. In DNA, the CDR3 is TGTGCCAGCAGCCCCCCGGGGAGGGTGATTGGGGAAAAACTGTTTTTT.

As DNA, the CDR3 is TGCAGCGTATCCCAGGGGGCGCTAGGCACTGAAGCTTTCTTT. It translates to CSVSQGALGTEAFF. The V call is TRBV29-1, the J call TRBJ1-1; 8 nucleotides align to TRBD1. V trimming: 6 bases; J trimming: 4 bases; junction bases outside the gene matches: 10. This CDR3 has 14 amino acids. Germline lookup yields CDR1 SQVTM and CDR2 ANQGSEA.

This chain joins TRBV5-1 and TRBJ2-1; tentative D call: TRBD1 (5 bases). The V gene's germline CDR1 is SGHRS and CDR2 YFSETQ. The CDR3 has 11 residues. V was shortened by 4 bases and J by 10 bases, with 9 bases between the two germline ends. CDR3 sequence (DNA): TGCGCCAGCAGCATAGGACAAGAGCAGTTCTTC. Translated, it gives CASSIGQEQFF.

The chain employs TRBV5-1 and TRBJ2-5, with TRBD1 matching over 12 bases. The CDR3 contains 17 residues. J lost 2 bases, V lost 0 bases, and 5 bases had no gene match. CDR1 and CDR2 (germline): SGHRS, YFSETQ. This CDR3 is CASSLAGTGGLQETQYF. CDR3 DNA sequence: TGCGCCAGCAGCTTGGCAGGGACAGGGGGCCTACAAGAGACCCAGTACTTC.

Regarding this clone: Other nucleotide sequences from this sample produce the same CDR3. The chain has TRBV28 and TRBJ1-2, with 7 positions matching TRBD1. The V gene end was trimmed by 6 bases and the J gene end by 4 bases; junction bases not matched to a gene: 5. This CDR3 is 13 amino acids long. Looked up from germline, CDR1 is MDHEN and CDR2 is SYDVKM. The CDR3 region is CASSDRDSYGYTF. CDR3 bases: TGTGCCAGCAGCGACAGGGATAGCTATGGCTACACCTTC.

The chain couples TRBV28 to TRBJ1-5, with 7 nucleotides matching TRBD1. Germline V gene lookup returns CDR1 MDHEN and CDR2 SYDVKM. J lost 7 bases, V lost 2 bases, and 5 bases had no gene match. The CDR3 contains 14 residues. The CDR3 here is CASSLQGGRQPQHF. DNA for the CDR3: TGTGCCAGCAGTTTACAGGGGGGCAGGCAGCCCCAGCATTTT.

V and J are TRBV28 and TRBJ1-1, with D possibly TRBD1 on 6 matching bases. Germline lookup yields CDR1 MDHEN and CDR2 SYDVKM. With 6 bases removed from V and 4 bases from J, the gap between germline ends came to 15 bases. The CDR3 consists of 14 residues. The CDR3: CASSWDISRTEAFF. DNA of the CDR3: TGTGCCAGCAGCTGGGACATATCTCGCACTGAAGCTTTCTTT.

This chain joins TRBV19 and TRBJ1-1; 8 bases line up with TRBD1. CDR3 length equals 15 residues. Germline V lookup: CDR1 LNHDA, CDR2 SQIVND (reference sequence). V trimming: 4 bases; J trimming: 4 bases; junction bases outside the gene matches: 8. CDR3 sequence reads: CASSSDRGAGTEAFF. The CDR3 nucleotides are TGTGCCAGTAGTAGCGACAGGGGAGCGGGCACTGAAGCTTTCTTT.

The chain couples TRBV11-2 to TRBJ1-2; 9 bases are a match to TRBD1. With 0 bases clipped from V and 8 bases from J, the junction kept 10 bases outside the gene matches. CDR3 length: 16 amino acids. Germline CDR1 and CDR2: SGHAT and FQNNGV. CDR3 nucleotides: TGTGCCAGCAGCTTAGAAGGACAGGGGTCCTCTCCGGGCTACACCTTC. Protein sequence: CASSLEGQGSSPGYTF. Filled out from reference TRBV11-2 and TRBJ1-2, the complete variable domain reads EAGVAQSPRYKIIEKRQSVAFWCNPISGHATLYWYQQILGQGPKLLIQFQNNGVVDDSQLPKDRFSAERLKGVDSTLKIQPAKLEDSAVYLCASSLEGQGSSPGYTFGSGTRLTVV.

V gene TRBV6-2 or TRBV6-3 combines with J gene TRBJ1-5; 7 bases line up with TRBD1. The V segment lost 5 bases and the J segment 5 bases; nucleotides outside the gene matches: 9. The CDR3 has 15 residues. Germline V lookup: CDR1 MNHEY, CDR2 SVGEGT. In nucleotides, the CDR3 is TGTGCCAGCAGTAAGAGACAGGGTTGGGATCAGCCCCAGCATTTT. Its translation: CASSKRQGWDQPQHF.

This clone was found once. This sequence joins TRBV14 and TRBJ1-4; D not resolved. V lost 3 bases and J 3 bases, leaving 5 bases between the germline ends. Germline CDR1 and CDR2: SGHDN and FVKESK. The CDR3 has 13 residues. The CDR3 DNA follows: TGTGCCAGCAGCCACCGGGCTAATGAAAAACTGTTTTTT. It is translated as CASSHRANEKLFF. Together with reference TRBV14 and TRBJ1-4, the CDR3 gives the full variable domain: EAGVTQFPSHSVIEKGQTVTLRCDPISGHDNLYWYRRVMGKEIKFLLHFVKESKQDESGMPNNRFLAERTGGTYSTLKVQPAELEDSGVYFCASSHRANEKLFFGSGTQLSVL.

This chain links TRBV25-1 with TRBJ2-4, with 8 bases matching TRBD1. The V gene end was trimmed by 3 bases and the J gene end by 6 bases; junction bases not matched to a gene: 7. Germline V CDR1 and CDR2: MGHDK, SYGVNS. The CDR3 is made up of 15 amino acids. CDR3 in amino acids: CASSESGTGLNIQYF. The CDR3 DNA is TGTGCCAGCAGTGAGTCCGGGACAGGCTTAAACATTCAGTACTTC.

The rearrangement joins TRBV6-4 to TRBJ1-1, with D tentatively TRBD1 (6 bases). Germline V gives CDR1 MRHNA, CDR2 SNTAGT. The CDR3 runs to 14 residues. V was shortened by 7 bases and J by 7 bases, with 19 bases between the two germline ends. CDR3 DNA sequence: TGTGCCAGCACCATTAGGCCAGGGGCGGGTGAAGCTTTCTTT. Protein product: CASTIRPGAGEAFF.

The chain recombines TRBV20-1 with TRBJ1-5, with D maybe TRBD1 (6 bases). The CDR3 has 14 residues. The V gene's germline CDR1 is DFQATT and CDR2 SNEGSKA (reference sequence). Between the trimmed V and J ends, which lost 3 bases and 7 bases, there was a span of 16 bases. CDR3 sequence: CSASGDRSKQPQHF. The CDR3 DNA reads as TGCAGTGCTAGTGGCGACAGGAGTAAACAGCCCCAGCATTTT.

This clone was found once. The chain carries TRBV27 and TRBJ2-4, with a weak D call TRBD1 (5 bases). Germline-derived CDR1 and CDR2 are MNHEY and SMNVEV (reference sequence). CDR3 length: 15 amino acids. The V and J ends lost 5 bases and 3 bases respectively, with 14 bases between them. In nucleotides, the CDR3 is TGTGCCAGCAGTACGCCAGGGTTCGGCAAAAACATTCAGTACTTC. This encodes CASSTPGFGKNIQYF.

The V gene is TRBV9, the J gene TRBJ2-5, with TRBD1 as a possible D gene (6 bases). This CDR3 comprises 15 residues. Trimming took 4 bases from V and 4 from J, leaving 17 bases between them. Germline CDR1 SGDLS, CDR2 YYNGEE. The CDR3 protein is CASSPQGAGLETQYF. The CDR3, as DNA: TGTGCCAGCAGCCCACAGGGTGCGGGTCTAGAGACCCAGTACTTC.

In this sample, this clone turned up once. The rearrangement joins TRBV28 to TRBJ1-1; a weak D match, TRBD1 (5 bases). Trimming took 6 bases from V and 5 from J, leaving 10 bases between them. The CDR3 length is 12 residues. Germline V gene data show CDR1 as MDHEN and CDR2 as SYDVKM. The CDR3 nucleotides are TGTGCCAGCAGGGAGCAGGGTACTGAAGCTTTCTTT. This translates into CASREQGTEAFF.

The chain carries TRBV5-1 and TRBJ2-7; TRBD2 is a possible D gene (5 bases). Germline V gene sequence: CDR1 SGHRS, CDR2 YFSETQ. The CDR3 sequence is 14 residues long. The V gene lost 0 bases and the J gene lost 3 bases, with 10 bases spanning the gap. CDR3 nucleotide sequence: TGCGCCAGCAGCTTGGACGGGATTGGCTACGAGCAGTACTTC. Its translation: CASSLDGIGYEQYF.

V usage is TRBV6-6 and J usage is TRBJ1-1; 9 positions agree with TRBD1. Germline V gives CDR1 MNHNY, CDR2 SVGAGI (reference sequence). The V and J ends lost 11 bases and 1 base, in that order; junction bases with no gene match: 5. The CDR3 runs to 13 residues. The CDR3 loop is CAADRGGNTEAFF. The CDR3 DNA is TGTGCCGCGGACAGGGGAGGGAACACTGAAGCTTTCTTT.

The chain combines TRBV28 with TRBJ2-7; D is ambiguous. The V end lost 3 bases, the J end lost 3 bases, and 15 bases lay between the germline ends. Germline V CDR1 and CDR2: MDHEN, SYDVKM. This CDR3 has 15 amino acids. CDR3: CASSFIPGGYYEQYF. The DNA of the CDR3 is TGTGCCAGCAGTTTCATTCCCGGCGGATACTACGAGCAGTACTTC.